A selection of T cell receptor beta chains follows, all from one sample in a study of cytomegalovirus exposure and HLA in healthy donors. Method: immunoSEQ multiplex PCR; TCRdb's copy keeps in-frame clones and lacks some. This sample has approximately 99,000 clones, with roughly four fifths found just once. The sample taken for sequencing was PBMCs. All receptors derive from a man aged 35 to 55 in good health and CMV-seropositive. CDR3s include the opening cysteine and the closing phenylalanine or tryptophan. Fields, in order: D gene, V gene, clone size, J gene, CDR3 protein, CDR3 DNA. A D gene is named only where the DNA matches it firmly. Size is stated for part of the rows, as once, few or many counts, or as a class when the clone is expanded.

>TRBD1|TRBV7-9|-|TRBJ1-5
CASSTGQGTPNQPQHF
TGTGCCAGCAGCACGGGACAGGGAACCCCAAATCAGCCCCAGCATTTT
>-|TRBV4-1|-|TRBJ1-2
CASSLQVQNYGYTF
TGCGCCAGCAGCCTACAGGTGCAGAACTATGGCTACACCTTC
>-|TRBV6-1|once|TRBJ1-3
CASSLRQENTIYF
TGTGCCAGCAGCCTAAGACAGGAAAACACCATATATTTT
>-|TRBV6-5|few|TRBJ1-2
CASSYFASPGGYTF
TGTGCCAGCAGTTACTTCGCGTCTCCGGGTGGCTACACCTTC
>TRBD1|TRBV27|-|TRBJ1-4
CASSGQGNEKLFF
TGTGCCAGCAGTGGACAGGGTAATGAAAAACTGTTTTTT
>TRBD2|TRBV15|few|TRBJ2-3
CATRAPLSGGGSSTDTQYF
TGTGCCACCAGGGCCCCCCTCAGCGGGGGGGGCTCTAGCACAGATACGCAGTATTTT
>-|TRBV11-2|-|TRBJ2-7
CASSLAPSSNYEQYF
TGTGCCAGCAGCTTAGCGCCTAGCTCTAACTACGAGCAGTACTTC
>TRBD1|TRBV7-2|few|TRBJ1-2
CASSPQGSFGYTF
TGTGCCAGCAGCCCACAGGGGTCCTTCGGCTACACCTTC
>-|TRBV7-7|-|TRBJ2-2
CASSPYVPTATTGELFF
TGTGCCAGCAGCCCCTATGTGCCGACAGCCACTACCGGGGAGCTGTTTTTT
>TRBD1|TRBV6-6|-|TRBJ1-1
CASTVTGDYTEAFF
TGTGCCAGCACCGTAACAGGGGATTACACTGAAGCTTTCTTT
>TRBD1|TRBV6-1|-|TRBJ2-5
CASKDRGGETQYF
TGTGCCAGCAAGGACAGGGGCGGTGAGACCCAGTACTTC
>-|TRBV6-1|-|TRBJ1-5
CASTWEGRSQPQHF
TGTGCCAGCACCTGGGAAGGGAGAAGTCAGCCCCAGCATTTT
>TRBD1|TRBV27|-|TRBJ2-7
CASSLSGTVGRFYEQYF
TGTGCCAGCAGTTTATCGGGGACAGTCGGCAGATTCTACGAGCAGTACTTC
>-|TRBV6-5|-|TRBJ2-3
CASSSRGVSTDTQYF
TGTGCCAGCAGCTCCAGGGGCGTTAGCACAGATACGCAGTATTTT
>-|TRBV12-5|-|TRBJ1-1
CASGLVLTGSMNTEAFF
TGTGCTAGTGGTTTGGTACTTACAGGCTCCATGAACACTGAAGCTTTCTTT
>-|TRBV5-1|once|TRBJ2-5
CASSLAPRISETQYF
TGCGCCAGCAGCTTGGCCCCTAGGATTTCCGAGACCCAGTACTTC
>-|TRBV20-1|-|TRBJ2-1
CSARSRSEQFF
TGCAGTGCTAGATCGCGGAGTGAGCAGTTCTTC
>-|TRBV4-2|-|TRBJ2-7
CASSQDSLPPGEQYF
TGTGCCAGCAGCCAAGATAGCCTACCGCCGGGTGAGCAGTACTTC
>-|TRBV5-1|-|TRBJ2-5
CASSLVGAEETQYF
TGCGCCAGCAGCTTGGTGGGAGCGGAAGAGACCCAGTACTTC
>TRBD1|TRBV7-3|-|TRBJ2-5
CASSYGTGKYQETQYF
TGTGCCAGCAGCTATGGGACAGGGAAGTACCAAGAGACCCAGTACTTC
>TRBD1|TRBV30|once|TRBJ1-2
CAWSAGTGGYTF
TGTGCCTGGAGTGCCGGGACAGGCGGCTACACCTTC
>TRBD2|TRBV5-1|-|TRBJ2-1
CASSLLPGLAYNEQFF
TGCGCCAGCAGCTTGCTACCGGGACTAGCGTACAATGAGCAGTTCTTC
>-|TRBV14|-|TRBJ1-1
CASSQDLFTEAFF
TGTGCCAGCAGCCAAGATCTTTTCACTGAAGCTTTCTTT
>TRBD1|TRBV18|-|TRBJ1-1
CASSPPPGGNTEAFF
TGTGCCAGCTCACCACCCCCAGGGGGCAATACTGAAGCTTTCTTT
>TRBD1|TRBV29-1|-|TRBJ1-2
CSVAGSDRGLVDYGYTF
TGCAGCGTTGCCGGCTCGGACAGGGGTTTAGTAGACTATGGCTACACCTTC
>-|TRBV9|few|TRBJ2-5
CASSFRWGVQETQYF
TGTGCCAGCAGCTTCCGGTGGGGGGTCCAAGAGACCCAGTACTTC
>-|TRBV4-2|once|TRBJ1-1
CASSTPGRRTEAFF
TGTGCCAGCAGCACCCCAGGGAGGCGGACTGAAGCTTTCTTT
>TRBD1|TRBV5-4|-|TRBJ2-1
CASHSGQTYNEQFF
TGTGCCAGCCATTCGGGACAGACCTACAATGAGCAGTTCTTC
>TRBD2|TRBV5-1|-|TRBJ2-7
CASSLGLAGDEQYF
TGCGCCAGCAGCCTCGGACTAGCGGGAGACGAGCAGTACTTC
>TRBD1|TRBV11-3|-|TRBJ2-1
CASSTPKTGADEQFF
TGTGCCAGCAGCACACCGAAGACAGGGGCCGATGAGCAGTTCTTC
>TRBD1|TRBV5-1|-|TRBJ1-5
CASSPTGANQPQHF
TGCGCCAGCAGCCCGACAGGGGCAAATCAGCCCCAGCATTTT
>TRBD1|TRBV6-1|-|TRBJ1-5
CASSVTISGTGINQPQHF
TGTGCCAGCAGTGTTACGATTAGTGGGACAGGGATTAATCAGCCCCAGCATTTT
>-|TRBV7-9|once|TRBJ1-4
CASSLGQAATNEKLFF
TGTGCCAGCAGCTTAGGACAGGCCGCAACTAATGAAAAACTGTTTTTT
>-|TRBV5-1|-|TRBJ1-3
CATRPGVYGNTIYF
TGCGCCACCCGGCCCGGGGTATATGGAAACACCATATATTTT
>-|TRBV2|-|TRBJ2-5
CASSDPAVQETQYF
TGTGCCAGCAGTGACCCGGCGGTCCAAGAGACCCAGTACTTC
>TRBD1|TRBV29-1|-|TRBJ1-2
CSAGTGSNYGYTF
TGCAGCGCAGGGACAGGGAGTAACTATGGCTACACCTTC